A selection of T cell receptor beta chains follows, all from one sample in a study of T cells in Graves' hyperthyroidism and ophthalmopathy. TCRdb reanalysed the multiplex PCR reads using MiXCR and keeps one entry per CDR3 protein. The sample yields 310,000 or so distinct CDR3 sequences, about a sixth seen once. What was sequenced was blood. The receptors were sampled from a woman aged 55-69 years with Graves' ophthalmopathy. Each CDR3 is given with its conserved first and last residue. D genes are given only for firm matches. Not all rows give a size; the values are once, few, many and, for expanded clones, a class.

D | J | V | length | size | CDR3 | DNA
. | TRBJ1-6 | TRBV25-1 | 17 | many | CASSESILSSFNSPLHF | TGTGCCAGCAGTGAATCGATCTTGTCCAGTTTTAATTCACCCCTCCACTTT
TRBD1 | TRBJ2-7 | TRBV28 | 14 | many | CASKLSDRPREQYF | TGTGCCAGCAAACTTTCGGACAGGCCGCGGGAGCAGTACTTC
TRBD1 | TRBJ1-2 | TRBV2 | 14 | many | CASSTDRGKRGYTF | TGTGCCAGCAGTACTGACAGGGGGAAGCGTGGCTACACCTTC
TRBD1 | TRBJ1-1 | TRBV6-1 | 14 | . | CASSFGDRGTEAFF | TGTGCCAGCAGTTTCGGGGACAGGGGGACTGAAGCTTTCTTT
TRBD1 | TRBJ1-2 | TRBV6-2/TRBV6-3 | 13 | . | CASGTVITYGYTF | TGTGCCAGCGGGACAGTCATTACGTATGGCTACACCTTC
. | TRBJ2-1 | TRBV20-1 | 12 | many | CSASKGDNEQFF | TGCAGTGCTAGTAAGGGCGACAATGAGCAGTTCTTC
. | TRBJ1-5 | TRBV18 | 15 | many | CASSPGGARNQPQHF | TGTGCCAGCTCACCGGGAGGGGCTAGGAACCAGCCCCAGCATTTT
TRBD1 | TRBJ1-3 | TRBV6-1 | 16 | few | CASSRDRRNSGNTIYF | TGTGCCAGCAGCCGGGACAGAAGAAACTCTGGAAACACCATATATTTT
TRBD1 | TRBJ1-2 | TRBV3-1 | 14 | many | CASSLGQGARGYTF | TGTGCCAGCAGCCTCGGACAGGGGGCGCGAGGCTACACCTTC
TRBD2 | TRBJ2-7 | TRBV5-6 | 16 | . | CASSLVQTSGSHGQYF | TGTGCCAGCAGCTTGGTGCAAACTAGCGGGAGTCACGGGCAGTACTTC
TRBD1 | TRBJ1-4 | TRBV9 | 16 | . | CASSVGPGTGDEKLFF | TGTGCCAGCAGCGTAGGACCCGGGACAGGGGATGAAAAACTGTTTTTT
TRBD1 | TRBJ2-2 | TRBV20-1 | 16 | few | CSARDPGQRNTGELFF | TGCAGTGCTAGAGATCCGGGACAGCGGAACACCGGGGAGCTGTTTTTT
TRBD1 | TRBJ2-3 | TRBV5-4 | 15 | . | CASSKDRVVRDTQYF | TGTGCCAGCAGCAAGGACAGGGTGGTTCGAGATACGCAGTATTTT
TRBD1 | TRBJ2-3 | TRBV20-1 | 13 | . | CSATTDRTDTQYF | TGCAGTGCCACAACGGACAGGACAGATACGCAGTATTTT
TRBD1 | TRBJ2-1 | TRBV11-1 | 16 | many | CASSPRTGEGGSEQFF | TGTGCCAGCAGCCCCCGGACAGGGGAAGGAGGCAGTGAGCAGTTCTTC
TRBD1 | TRBJ2-3 | TRBV5-8 | 17 | many | CASSTLQGAELTDTQYF | TGTGCCAGCAGCACGCTACAGGGGGCAGAGTTAACAGATACGCAGTATTTT
TRBD1 | TRBJ2-7 | TRBV6-1 | 16 | many | CASSTPRGGGQGEQYF | TGTGCCAGCAGTACACCCAGGGGCGGGGGACAGGGCGAGCAGTACTTC
TRBD1 | TRBJ2-7 | TRBV12-3/TRBV12-4 | 15 | many | CASSQAGQGAHEQYF | TGTGCCAGCAGTCAAGCGGGACAGGGGGCCCACGAGCAGTACTTC
TRBD1 | TRBJ2-6 | TRBV27 | 15 | . | CAGSHRGAGANVLTF | TGTGCCGGCAGTCACAGGGGCGCTGGGGCCAACGTCCTGACTTTC
. | TRBJ2-2 | TRBV6-1 | 15 | once | CASSDFGPGRRELFF | TGCGCCAGCAGTGATTTCGGGCCCGGAAGGCGGGAGCTGTTTTTT
. | TRBJ2-3 | TRBV5-1 | 17 | many | CASSLKRTESGTDTQYF | TGCGCCAGCAGCTTGAAGCGGACAGAAAGTGGAACAGATACGCAGTATTTT
TRBD2 | TRBJ2-3 | TRBV28 | 14 | . | CASRLAGGVDTQYF | TGTGCCAGCAGACTAGCGGGGGGGGTAGATACGCAGTATTTT
. | TRBJ1-5 | TRBV6-1 | 15 | many | CASSRTGTGNQPQHF | TGTGCCAGCAGTCGAACAGGGACCGGCAATCAGCCCCAGCATTTT
TRBD1 | TRBJ1-4 | TRBV5-1 | 16 | few | CASSLAVRGLSEKLFF | TGCGCCAGCAGCTTGGCCGTCAGGGGGCTTAGTGAAAAACTGTTTTTT
. | TRBJ2-3 | TRBV7-9 | 14 | many | CASSFEGTTDTQYF | TGTGCCAGCAGCTTTGAGGGTACAACGGATACGCAGTATTTT
. | TRBJ2-5 | TRBV6-2/TRBV6-3 | 14 | . | CASSPEGTGETQYF | TGTGCCAGCAGTCCTGAAGGGACCGGAGAGACCCAGTACTTC